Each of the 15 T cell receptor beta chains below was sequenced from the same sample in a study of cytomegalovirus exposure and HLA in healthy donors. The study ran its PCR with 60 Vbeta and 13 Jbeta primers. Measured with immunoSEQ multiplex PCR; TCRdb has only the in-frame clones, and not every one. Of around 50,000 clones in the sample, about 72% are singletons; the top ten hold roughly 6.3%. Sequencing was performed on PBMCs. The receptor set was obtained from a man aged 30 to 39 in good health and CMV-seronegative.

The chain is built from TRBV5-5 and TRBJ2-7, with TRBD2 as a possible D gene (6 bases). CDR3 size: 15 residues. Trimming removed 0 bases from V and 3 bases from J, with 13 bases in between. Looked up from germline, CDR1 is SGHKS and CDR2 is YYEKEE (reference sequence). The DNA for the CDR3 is TGTGCCAGCAGCTTGGGGGGGGTGTCTTACTACGAGCAGTACTTC. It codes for CASSLGGVSYYEQYF.

Written as DNA, the CDR3 is TGTGCCGCAGGACAGGGGCTCTACGAGCAGTACTTC. Translation gives CAAGQGLYEQYF. The chain employs TRBV10-3 and TRBJ2-7, with TRBD1 matching 9 bases. CDR3 length: 12 amino acids. The trim removed 11 bases at V and 3 bases at J, leaving 5 bases unmatched. Germline V gene data show CDR1 as ENHRY and CDR2 as SYGVKD.

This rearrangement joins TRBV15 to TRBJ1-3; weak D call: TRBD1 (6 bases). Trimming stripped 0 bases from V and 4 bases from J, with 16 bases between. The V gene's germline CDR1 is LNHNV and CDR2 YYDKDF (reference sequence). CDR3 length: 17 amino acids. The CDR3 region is CATSRDSGVMSGNTIYF. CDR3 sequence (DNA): TGTGCCACCAGCAGAGATTCAGGGGTAATGAGCGGAAACACCATATATTTT.

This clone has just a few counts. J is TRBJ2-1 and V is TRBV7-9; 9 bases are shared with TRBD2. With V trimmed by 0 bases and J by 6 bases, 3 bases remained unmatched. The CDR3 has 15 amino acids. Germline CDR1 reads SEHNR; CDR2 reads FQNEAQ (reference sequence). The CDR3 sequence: CASSLAGGRVNEQFF. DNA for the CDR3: TGTGCCAGCAGCTTAGCCGGCGGGAGGGTCAATGAGCAGTTCTTC. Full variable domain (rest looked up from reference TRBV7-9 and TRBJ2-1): DTGVSQNPRHKITKRGQNVTFRCDPISEHNRLYWYRQTLGQGPEFLTYFQNEAQLEKSRLLSDRFSAERPKGSFSTLEIQRTEQGDSAMYLCASSLAGGRVNEQFFGPGTRLTVL.

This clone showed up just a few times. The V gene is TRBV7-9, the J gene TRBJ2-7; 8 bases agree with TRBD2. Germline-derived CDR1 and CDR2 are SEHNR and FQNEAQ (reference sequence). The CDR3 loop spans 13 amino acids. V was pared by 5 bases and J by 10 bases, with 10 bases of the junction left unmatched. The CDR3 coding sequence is TGTGCCAGCAGCCCTAGCGGGCGCCCCCGTCAGTACTTC. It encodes CASSPSGRPRQYF.

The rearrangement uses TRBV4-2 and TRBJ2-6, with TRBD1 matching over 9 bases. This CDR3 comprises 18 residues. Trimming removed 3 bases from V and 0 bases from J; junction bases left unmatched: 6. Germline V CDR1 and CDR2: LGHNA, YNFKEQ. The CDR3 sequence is CASSHTGGPSSGANVLTF. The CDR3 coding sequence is TGTGCCAGCAGCCATACAGGGGGCCCAAGCTCTGGGGCCAACGTCCTGACTTTC.

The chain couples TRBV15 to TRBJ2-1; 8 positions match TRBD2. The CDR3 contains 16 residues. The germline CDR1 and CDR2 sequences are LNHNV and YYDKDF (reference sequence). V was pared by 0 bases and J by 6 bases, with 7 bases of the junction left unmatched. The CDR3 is CATSRDLSLAGNEQFF. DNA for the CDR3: TGTGCCACCAGCAGAGATCTAAGTCTAGCGGGCAATGAGCAGTTCTTC.

The CDR3 here is CASSQGIGAANQPQHF. The CDR3 DNA reads as TGTGCCAGCAGCCAGGGGATCGGGGCTGCAAATCAGCCCCAGCATTTT. The chain combines TRBV7-6 with TRBJ1-5; the D gene is possibly TRBD1 (6 bases). Trimming cost V 5 bases and J 4 bases, with 18 bases left between them. This CDR3 comprises 16 residues. In germline, CDR1 is SGHVS, CDR2 FNYEAQ.

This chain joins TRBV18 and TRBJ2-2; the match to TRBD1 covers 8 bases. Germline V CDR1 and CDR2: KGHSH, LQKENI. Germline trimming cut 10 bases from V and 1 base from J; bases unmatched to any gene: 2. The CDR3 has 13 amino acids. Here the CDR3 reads CATGTGNTGELFF. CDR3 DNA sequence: TGTGCCACCGGGACAGGGAACACCGGGGAGCTGTTTTTT.

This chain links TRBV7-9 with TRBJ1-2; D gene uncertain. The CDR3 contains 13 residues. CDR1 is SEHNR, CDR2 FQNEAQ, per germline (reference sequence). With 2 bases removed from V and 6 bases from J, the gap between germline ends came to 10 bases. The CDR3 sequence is CASSLPGRDGYTF. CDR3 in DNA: TGTGCCAGCAGCTTACCCGGGCGGGATGGCTACACCTTC.

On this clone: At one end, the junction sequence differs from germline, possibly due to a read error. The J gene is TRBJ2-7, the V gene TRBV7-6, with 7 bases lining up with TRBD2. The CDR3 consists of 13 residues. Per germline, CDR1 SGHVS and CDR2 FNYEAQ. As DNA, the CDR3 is TGTGCCAGCAGCCTAGCGGAGCCCTACGAGCAGTACTTC. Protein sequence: CASSLAEPYEQYF.

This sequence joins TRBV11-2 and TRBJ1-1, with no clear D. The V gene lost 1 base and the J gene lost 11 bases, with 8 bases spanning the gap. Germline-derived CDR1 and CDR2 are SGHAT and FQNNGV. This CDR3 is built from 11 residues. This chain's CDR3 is CASSLGSAAFF. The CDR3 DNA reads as TGTGCCAGCAGCTTAGGGTCCGCGGCTTTCTTT.

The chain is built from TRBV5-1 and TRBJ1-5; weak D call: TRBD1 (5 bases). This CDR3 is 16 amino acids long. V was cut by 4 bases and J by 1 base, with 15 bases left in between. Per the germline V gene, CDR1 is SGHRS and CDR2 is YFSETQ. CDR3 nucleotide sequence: TGCGCCAGCAGCCTAGGGGTCCGAGGAAGCAATCAGCCCCAGCATTTT. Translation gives CASSLGVRGSNQPQHF.

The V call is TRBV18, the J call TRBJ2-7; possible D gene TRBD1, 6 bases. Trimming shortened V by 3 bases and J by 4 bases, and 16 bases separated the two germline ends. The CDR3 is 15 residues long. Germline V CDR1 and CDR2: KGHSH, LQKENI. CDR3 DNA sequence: TGTGCCAGCTCACCCGAGACAGGAGGCGGGTACGAGCAGTACTTC. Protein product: CASSPETGGGYEQYF. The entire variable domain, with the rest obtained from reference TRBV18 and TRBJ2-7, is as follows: NAGVMQNPRHLVRRRGQEARLRCSPMKGHSHVYWYRQLPEEGLKFMVYLQKENIIDESGMPKERFSAEFPKEGPSILRIQQVVRGDSAAYFCASSPETGGGYEQYFGPGTRLTVT.

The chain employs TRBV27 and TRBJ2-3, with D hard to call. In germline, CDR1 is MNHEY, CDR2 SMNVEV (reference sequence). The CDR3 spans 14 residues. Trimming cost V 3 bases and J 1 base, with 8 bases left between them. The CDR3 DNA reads TGTGCCAGCAGTTTGTTGGCCCGCACAGATACGCAGTATTTT. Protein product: CASSLLARTDTQYF.